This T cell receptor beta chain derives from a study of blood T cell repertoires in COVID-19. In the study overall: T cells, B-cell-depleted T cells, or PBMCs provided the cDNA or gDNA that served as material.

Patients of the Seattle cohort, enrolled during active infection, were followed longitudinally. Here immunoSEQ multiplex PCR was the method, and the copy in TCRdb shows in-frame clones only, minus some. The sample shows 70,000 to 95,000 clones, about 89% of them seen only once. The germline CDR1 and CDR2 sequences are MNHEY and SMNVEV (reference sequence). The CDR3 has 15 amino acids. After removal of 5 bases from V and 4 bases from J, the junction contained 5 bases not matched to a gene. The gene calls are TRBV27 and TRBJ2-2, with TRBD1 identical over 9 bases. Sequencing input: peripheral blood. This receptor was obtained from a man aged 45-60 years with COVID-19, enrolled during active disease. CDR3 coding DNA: TGTGCCAGCAGTCGGGACAGGGTTCTCACCGGGGAGCTGTTTTTT. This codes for CASSRDRVLTGELFF.